This T cell receptor beta chain was documented in a study of shared T cell receptors in the human thymus. The CDR3 spans 17 residues. Trimming left V 1 base short and J 3 bases short, with 18 bases between. Per germline, CDR1 SGHTA and CDR2 FQGNSA. TCRdb's copy holds only in-frame clones and misses some; the assay was immunoSEQ multiplex PCR. Of about 660,000 clones in the sample, approximately 87% were seen once. The same sample was also studied in work on human thymus T cells. As that report states: Healthy Finnish infants undergoing corrective surgery for congenital heart defects provided the donor material. During corrective heart surgery, resections were taken, and the thymus tissue came from them. V and J gene usage appeared biased in thymic and blood repertoires.

The gene calls are TRBV7-2 and TRBJ2-5; tentative D call: TRBD2 (6 bases). The clonotype comes from a boy in the first two years of life with a congenital heart defect. Sequenced sample: thymocytes. CDR3 residues: CASSLGVRRGIKETQYF. For the CDR3, the DNA is TGTGCCAGCAGCTTAGGGGTCCGTCGCGGGATTAAAGAGACCCAGTACTTC.